This TCR beta chain comes out of a study of T-cell memory formation after mild COVID-19 (TCRdb year 2021). With regard to the full study: TCR sequence clusters from the two donors were found to be largely donor specific. Longitudinal TCRalpha and TCRbeta repertoire sequencing tracked T-cell clones expanding and contracting after mild COVID-19 in two donors. Two young, previously healthy adult volunteers, one female and one male, were included in the cohort. Study-wide conclusions, independent of this receptor: From day 15 to 85, contracting clones showed balanced CD4/CD8 phenotypes, whereas a second wave of clones that expanded from day 15 to 37 leaned towards CD4+. Some responding clones were detected in pre-infection memory, which suggested that pre-existing cross-reactive memory T cells had joined the SARS-CoV-2 response. Whether the second-wave clones peaking on day 37 were SARS-CoV-2 specific was not confirmed. The study included only a couple of mild cases, and larger cohorts that include severe cases with pre-infection samples were judged to be necessary. Contracting CD4+ clones appeared mostly in the CM and EM memory subsets, whereas CD8+ clones were enriched in EMRA.

This clonotype was seen more than once but under ten times. Its target antigen remains unknown. Nothing much larger sits one base from this clone, and base qualities are not available. Sequencing instrument: Illumina NovaSeq 6000. TCRalpha and TCRbeta cDNA libraries were constructed by 5'RACE with constant-segment primers, with sample barcodes and unique molecular identifiers being introduced. Trizol reagent was used to extract RNA from every sample. Library amplification was performed in two PCR steps, and a second sample barcode and Illumina TruSeq adapters were introduced in the second step. Sequencing of libraries was performed on an Illumina NovaSeq with 2 x 150 bp paired-end reads. In the original analysis: With migec v1.2.7, reads were demultiplexed and then collapsed into UMI-guided consensus sequences. Using mixcr v2.1.11, UMI consensuses were aligned to TRA and TRB V and J templates and then assembled into clonotypes. Clonotypes were classified as expanded or contracted when called significant by both edgeR and NoisET, with noise models trained on biological replicates. For edgeR calls, the cutoffs were a false discovery rate-adjusted p below 0.01 and a log2 fold-change threshold of 1. As an exploratory analysis of dynamics, max-normalized trajectories of the 1000 most abundant clonotypes were examined by PCA with hierarchical clustering. The CD4 or CD8 phenotype of responding clones was assigned using the separately sequenced CD4+ and CD8+ repertoires. The public reads were reanalyzed by TCRdb: fastp trimming at Q25, MiXCR alignment, in-frame beta chains only. When rows share a CDR3 protein, they turn into one entry using the most common DNA and genes. TCRdb, not the authors, supplied the V and J calls. The sample has fewer than 400,000 distinct CDR3 sequences on record, around a sixth of them singletons. Of the sample, 20% to 25% is held by the ten largest clones.

Ficoll-Paque density gradient centrifugation was used to isolate PBMCs. Specimen: PBMCs or a T cell subset sorted from them (not recorded which). This receptor was obtained from a man aged 18 to 29 who had mild COVID-19 (a few samples of this study predate the infection). The sample titles of this study are shuffled in the database, so cell type and time point are left out; the donor was told from shared clones.

The DNA sequence is TGCAGTGCTAGAGATGCGGCAGCCGGAAACACCATATATTTT. Protein translation: CSARDAAAGNTIYF. Recombination connected TRBV20-1 to TRBJ1-3, with the D gene not clear enough to name. Reading the germline V gene (reference sequence) gives CDR1 DFQATT and CDR2 SNEGSKA. V lost 0 bases and J lost 4 bases; the stretch between them is 10 bases long. Including the terminal cysteine and phenylalanine, the CDR3 comprises 14 residues. Of all the DNA, just the CDR3 is kept, 42 bases in frame from base 1.